The sequence of this T cell receptor (beta chain) was determined in a study of blood T cell repertoires in COVID-19. CDR1 SGHTA and CDR2 FQGTGA come from the germline V gene. The CDR3 has 14 residues. V was cut by 2 bases and J by 5 bases, with 9 bases left in between. How the authors handled the data: Nucleated cell counts were estimated from reference gene primer amplification. The protocol was immunoSEQ multiplex PCR, while the TCRdb copy is restricted to in-frame clones and leaves out a portion. The V and J calls and clone size were taken over from that table, and D and trimming were inferred from the DNA. The table records 200,000 to 300,000 clones, roughly 86% of them present only once.

This TCR came from a human donor in a cohort sampled during active COVID-19. The specimen was peripheral blood. J is TRBJ2-2 and V is TRBV7-3; no clear D. In DNA, the CDR3 is TGTGCCAGCAGCTTAGTCTTTATGACCGGGGAGCTGTTTTTT. It codes for CASSLVFMTGELFF. Based on the CDR3 plus reference TRBV7-3 and TRBJ2-2, the full variable domain is GAGVSQTPSNKVTEKGKYVELRCDPISGHTALYWYRQSLGQGPEFLIYFQGTGAADDSGLPNDRFFAVRPEGSVSTLKIQRTERGDSAVYLCASSLVFMTGELFFGEGSRLTVL.